This T cell receptor beta chain was sequenced in a study of graft-versus-host responses after intestinal transplantation. For this clone: The antigen is undetermined. This sample also contains other DNA sequences that code for the same CDR3.

Study-level results: Peak circulating GvH clone levels tracked with early post-transplant HvG declines. Those patients showing graft-donor T cell macrochimerism displayed high graft-versus-host to host-versus-graft clonal ratios in allografts.

The germline V gene encodes CDR1 SGHVS and CDR2 FQNEAQ. V lost 5 bases to trimming and J lost 8 bases, with 12 bases between them. The CDR3 contains 12 residues. The protocol was immunoSEQ multiplex PCR, while the TCRdb copy is restricted to in-frame clones and leaves out a portion. The table records 75,000 to 100,000 clones, about 84% of them present only once. The J gene is TRBJ1-1, the V gene TRBV7-8, with D hard to call. The source was PBMCs, collected 255 days after intestinal transplant. The TCR comes from a human patient who received an intestinal transplant, so some T cells may come from the graft donor. The CDR3 sequence is CASSLAPTEAFF. The DNA for the CDR3 is TGTGCCAGCAGCCTGGCCCCGACCGAAGCTTTCTTT.